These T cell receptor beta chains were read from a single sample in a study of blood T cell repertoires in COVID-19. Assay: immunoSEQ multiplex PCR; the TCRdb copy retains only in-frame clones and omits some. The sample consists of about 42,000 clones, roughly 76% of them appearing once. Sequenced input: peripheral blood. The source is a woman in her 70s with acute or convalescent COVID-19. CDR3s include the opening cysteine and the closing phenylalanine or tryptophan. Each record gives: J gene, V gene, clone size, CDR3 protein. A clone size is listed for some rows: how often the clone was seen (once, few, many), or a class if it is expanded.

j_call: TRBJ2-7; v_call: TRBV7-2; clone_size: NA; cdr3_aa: CASSPSRDRGSYEQYF
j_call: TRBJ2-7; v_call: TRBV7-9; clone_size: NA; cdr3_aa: CASSLVTGEQYF
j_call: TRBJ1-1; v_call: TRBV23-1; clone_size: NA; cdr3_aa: CASNRDRERRINTEAFF
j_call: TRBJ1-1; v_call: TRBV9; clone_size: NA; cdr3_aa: CASSKLGQGEAFF
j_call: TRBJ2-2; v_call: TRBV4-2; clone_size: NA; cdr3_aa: CATQSGTRNTGELFF
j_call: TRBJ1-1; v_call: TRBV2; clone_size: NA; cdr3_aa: CASGTRRGTMNTEAFF
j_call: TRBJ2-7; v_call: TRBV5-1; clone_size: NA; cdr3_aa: CASSLEQGWEQYF
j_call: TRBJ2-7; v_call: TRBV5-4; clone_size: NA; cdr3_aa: CASSFQRENYEQYF
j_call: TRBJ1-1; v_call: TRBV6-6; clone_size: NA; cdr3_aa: CASSKGQGRTEAFF
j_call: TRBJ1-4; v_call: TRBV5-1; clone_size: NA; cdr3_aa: CASSLDGQPTNEKLFF
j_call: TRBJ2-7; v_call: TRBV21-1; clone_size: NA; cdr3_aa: CASILQLEKKGSYEQYF
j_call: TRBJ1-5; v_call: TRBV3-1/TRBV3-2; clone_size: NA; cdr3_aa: CASSQVSGNQPQHF
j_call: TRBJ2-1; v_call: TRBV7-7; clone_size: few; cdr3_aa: CASSPTSSYNEQFF
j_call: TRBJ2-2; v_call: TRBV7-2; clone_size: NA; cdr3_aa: CASSQTGMSNTGELFF
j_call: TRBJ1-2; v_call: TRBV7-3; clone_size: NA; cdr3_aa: CASSLTGTADYGYTF
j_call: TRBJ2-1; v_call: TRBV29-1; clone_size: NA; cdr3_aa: CSVEDSGTEGQFF
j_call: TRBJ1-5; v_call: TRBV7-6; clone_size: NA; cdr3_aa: CASSAGTGVYSNQPQHF
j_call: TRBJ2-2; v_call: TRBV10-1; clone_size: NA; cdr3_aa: CASSEAEANTGELFF
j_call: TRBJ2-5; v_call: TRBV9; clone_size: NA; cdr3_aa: CASSVGLQETQYF
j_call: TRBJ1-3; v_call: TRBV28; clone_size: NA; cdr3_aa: CASSLGGAAHSGNTIYF
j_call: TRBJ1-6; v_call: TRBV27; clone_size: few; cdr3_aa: CASRSPGGHHNSPLHF
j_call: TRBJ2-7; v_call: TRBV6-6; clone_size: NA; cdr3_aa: CASSGGYGRAEEQYF
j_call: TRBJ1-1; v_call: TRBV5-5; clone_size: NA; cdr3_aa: CASSLTGTGATEAFF
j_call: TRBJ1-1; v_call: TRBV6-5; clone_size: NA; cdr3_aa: CASNRDRGRDTEAFF
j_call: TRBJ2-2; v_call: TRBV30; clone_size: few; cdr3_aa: CAWTGTARTGELFF
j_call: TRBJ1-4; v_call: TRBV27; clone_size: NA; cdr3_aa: CASSLSGQGAGEKLFF
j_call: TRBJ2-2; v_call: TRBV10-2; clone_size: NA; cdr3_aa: CATTLAGGVNTGELFF
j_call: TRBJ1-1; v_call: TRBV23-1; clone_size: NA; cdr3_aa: CASSHGGQRNTEAFF
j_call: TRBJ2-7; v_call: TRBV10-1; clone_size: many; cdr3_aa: CASSDPGQGNHEQYF
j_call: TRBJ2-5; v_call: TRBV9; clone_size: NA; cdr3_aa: CASSRGSRETQYF
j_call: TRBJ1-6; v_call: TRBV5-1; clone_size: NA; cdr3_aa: CASSRDRGNSPLHF
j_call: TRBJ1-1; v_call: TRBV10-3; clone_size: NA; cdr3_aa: CAIRGTGQLIAEAFF
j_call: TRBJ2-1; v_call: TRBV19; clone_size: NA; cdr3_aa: CASSIGRESYNEQFF
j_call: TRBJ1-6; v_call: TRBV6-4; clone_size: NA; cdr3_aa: CASPFGGYSPLHF
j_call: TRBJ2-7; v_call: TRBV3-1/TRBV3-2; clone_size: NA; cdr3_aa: CASSQERTGTVSYEQYF
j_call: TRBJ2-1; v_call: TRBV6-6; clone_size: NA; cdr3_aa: CASILPGGPYNEQFF
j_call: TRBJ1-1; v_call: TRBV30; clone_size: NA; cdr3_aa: CALGRNTEAFF
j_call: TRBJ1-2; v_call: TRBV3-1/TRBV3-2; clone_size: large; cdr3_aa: CASSDSTRQGASGYTF
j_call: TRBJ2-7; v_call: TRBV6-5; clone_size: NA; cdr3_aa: CASSREGTTYEQYF
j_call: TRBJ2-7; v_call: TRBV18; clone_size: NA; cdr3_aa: CASSPQGQASLEQYF
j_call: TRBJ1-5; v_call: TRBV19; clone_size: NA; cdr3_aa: CASRGGAALNQPQHF
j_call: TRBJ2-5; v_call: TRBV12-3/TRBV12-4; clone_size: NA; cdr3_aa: CASSAQWPETQYF
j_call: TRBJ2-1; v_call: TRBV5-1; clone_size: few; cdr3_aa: CASSVGQYNEQFF
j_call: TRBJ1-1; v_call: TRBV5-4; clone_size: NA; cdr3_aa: CASSLAGTGATEAFF
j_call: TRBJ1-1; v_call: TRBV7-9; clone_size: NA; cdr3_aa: CASSPGAGAGTEAFF
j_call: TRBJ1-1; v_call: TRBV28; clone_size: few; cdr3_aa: CASSFSDRGDTEAFF
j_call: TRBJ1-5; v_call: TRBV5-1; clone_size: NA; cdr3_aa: CASSLDPDQPQHF
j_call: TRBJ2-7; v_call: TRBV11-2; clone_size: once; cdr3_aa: CASSASTEQYF
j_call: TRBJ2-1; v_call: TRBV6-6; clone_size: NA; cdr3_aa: CASTRQGASYEQFF
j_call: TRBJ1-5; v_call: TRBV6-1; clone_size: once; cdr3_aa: CASSESGLGNQPQHF
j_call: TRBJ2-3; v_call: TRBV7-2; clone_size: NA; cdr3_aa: CASSLAGGFDTQYF
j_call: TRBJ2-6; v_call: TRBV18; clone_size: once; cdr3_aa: CASSPGAGFAGANVLTF
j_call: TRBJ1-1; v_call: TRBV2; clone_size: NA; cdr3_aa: CASRGPGTGASNTEAFF
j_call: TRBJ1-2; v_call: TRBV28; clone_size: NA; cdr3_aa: CASSRGGQLDYGYTF